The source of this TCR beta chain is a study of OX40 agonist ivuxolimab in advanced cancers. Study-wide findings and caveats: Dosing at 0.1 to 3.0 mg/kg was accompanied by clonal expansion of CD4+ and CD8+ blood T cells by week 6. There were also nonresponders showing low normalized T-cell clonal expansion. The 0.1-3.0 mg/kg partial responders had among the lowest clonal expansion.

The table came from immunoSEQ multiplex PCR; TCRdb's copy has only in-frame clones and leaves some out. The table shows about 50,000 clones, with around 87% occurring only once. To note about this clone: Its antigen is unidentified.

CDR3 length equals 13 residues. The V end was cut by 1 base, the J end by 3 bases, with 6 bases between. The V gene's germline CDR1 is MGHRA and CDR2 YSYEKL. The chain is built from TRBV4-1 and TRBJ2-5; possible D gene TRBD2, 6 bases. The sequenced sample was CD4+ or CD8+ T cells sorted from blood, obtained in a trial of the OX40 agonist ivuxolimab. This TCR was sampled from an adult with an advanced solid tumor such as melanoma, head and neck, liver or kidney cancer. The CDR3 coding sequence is TGCGCCAGCAGCCAAGGGGAGGAAGAGACCCAGTACTTC. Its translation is CASSQGEEETQYF.